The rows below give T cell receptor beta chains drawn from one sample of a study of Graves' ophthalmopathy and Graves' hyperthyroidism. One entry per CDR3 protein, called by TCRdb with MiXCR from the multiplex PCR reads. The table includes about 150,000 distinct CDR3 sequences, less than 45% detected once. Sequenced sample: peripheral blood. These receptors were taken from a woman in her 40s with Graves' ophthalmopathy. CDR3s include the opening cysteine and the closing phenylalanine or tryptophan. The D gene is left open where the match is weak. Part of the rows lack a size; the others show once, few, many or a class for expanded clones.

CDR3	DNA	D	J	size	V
CAIRGTGKQETQYF	TGTGCCATCAGGGGGACAGGGAAACAAGAGACCCAGTACTTC	TRBD1	TRBJ2-5	many	TRBV10-3
CASSEYRGYTGELFF	TGTGCCAGCAGTGAATATCGGGGTTATACCGGGGAGCTGTTTTTT	-	TRBJ2-2	many	TRBV25-1
CASSRDLLTEAFF	TGTGCCAGCAGCCGGGACCTTTTGACGGAAGCTTTCTTT	-	TRBJ1-1	-	TRBV6-1
CASSSSAYSFHTF	TGTGCCAGCTCCTCTAGTGCATACTCCTTCCACACCTTC	-	TRBJ1-2	many	TRBV6-2/TRBV6-3
CASRASSMNTEAFF	TGCGCCAGCAGGGCGAGTAGTATGAACACTGAAGCTTTCTTT	-	TRBJ1-1	many	TRBV5-1
CASLGSGQSYEQYF	TGTGCTTCGCTCGGCTCGGGACAGTCCTACGAGCAGTACTTC	TRBD1	TRBJ2-7	many	TRBV28
CASSVRYGYTF	TGTGCCAGCAGTGTAAGATATGGCTACACCTTC	-	TRBJ1-2	many	TRBV2
CATSDLIWGGYTF	TGTGCCACCAGTGATTTAATCTGGGGTGGCTACACCTTC	-	TRBJ1-2	-	TRBV24-1
CSASVWQGTYGYTF	TGCAGTGCTAGCGTGTGGCAGGGGACTTATGGCTACACCTTC	-	TRBJ1-2	-	TRBV20-1
CAISPGQGQFEQYF	TGTGCCATCAGTCCGGGACAGGGGCAGTTCGAGCAGTACTTC	TRBD1	TRBJ2-7	many	TRBV10-3
CAWSAGQGKTEAFF	TGTGCCTGGAGTGCTGGACAGGGTAAGACTGAAGCTTTCTTT	TRBD1	TRBJ1-1	many	TRBV30
CASRMTQFSNQPQHF	TGTGCCAGCAGAATGACACAGTTTAGCAATCAGCCCCAGCATTTT	-	TRBJ1-5	once	TRBV6-1
CASSFQGETEAFF	TGTGCCAGCAGCTTTCAGGGGGAGACTGAAGCTTTCTTT	TRBD1	TRBJ1-1	-	TRBV7-9
CASSQGRMDGYTF	TGTGCCAGCAGCCAGGGCAGGATGGATGGCTACACCTTC	-	TRBJ1-2	-	TRBV3-1
CASSPSGTGGTEAFF	TGTGCCAGCAGCCCTTCCGGGACAGGGGGCACTGAAGCTTTCTTT	TRBD1	TRBJ1-1	many	TRBV4-2
CASSEGADWSYEQYF	TGTGCCAGCAGTGAAGGGGCAGACTGGTCCTACGAGCAGTACTTC	-	TRBJ2-7	few	TRBV6-1
CASSQSYTGMETQYF	TGTGCCAGCAGCCAATCCTACACAGGGATGGAGACCCAGTACTTC	-	TRBJ2-5	many	TRBV3-1
CASSGAGLPSSYEQYF	TGTGCCAGTAGTGGGGCGGGACTCCCGAGCTCCTACGAGCAGTACTTC	-	TRBJ2-7	many	TRBV19
CASSYSFQGGSPLHF	TGTGCCAGCAGTTACTCTTTCCAGGGGGGTTCACCCCTCCACTTT	TRBD1	TRBJ1-6	many	TRBV6-5
CSARDPGQRNTEAFF	TGCAGTGCTAGAGACCCCGGACAGAGGAACACTGAAGCTTTCTTT	-	TRBJ1-1	many	TRBV20-1
CSARVGGWAQETQYF	TGCAGTGCTAGAGTAGGGGGATGGGCCCAAGAGACCCAGTACTTC	-	TRBJ2-5	-	TRBV20-1
CASSARAEGNTEAFF	TGTGCCAGCAGCGCCAGGGCGGAGGGGAACACTGAAGCTTTCTTT	-	TRBJ1-1	-	TRBV6-2/TRBV6-3
CASSLLNGEQYF	TGTGCCAGCAGCTTACTGAATGGCGAGCAGTACTTC	-	TRBJ2-7	many	TRBV7-2
CASSYFPEATGTEAFF	TGTGCCAGCAGTTACTTTCCGGAGGCCACGGGCACTGAAGCTTTCTTT	-	TRBJ1-1	few	TRBV6-5
CASSEEGNWYQPQHF	TGTGCCAGCAGCGAAGAGGGGAATTGGTATCAGCCCCAGCATTTT	-	TRBJ1-5	many	TRBV28
CASSSHRDYGYTF	TGTGCCAGCAGTTCCCACAGGGATTATGGCTACACCTTC	-	TRBJ1-2	many	TRBV6-2/TRBV6-3
CASSRTGGYDEQYF	TGTGCCAGCAGTCGTACAGGAGGTTACGACGAGCAGTACTTC	-	TRBJ2-7	-	TRBV6-1
CASSHQRTGGYGYTF	TGCGCCAGCAGTCATCAAAGGACAGGGGGCTATGGCTACACCTTC	TRBD1	TRBJ1-2	many	TRBV10-2
CSARDTRRGRDEQYF	TGCAGTGCTAGAGATACCCGAAGGGGGCGGGACGAGCAGTACTTC	TRBD1	TRBJ2-7	many	TRBV20-1
CASSLDRGRNSPLHF	TGTGCCAGCAGCTTGGACAGGGGGCGTAATTCACCCCTCCACTTT	TRBD1	TRBJ1-6	few	TRBV28
CASSPPASGTYEQYF	TGTGCCAGCTCACCACCGGCTAGCGGTACCTACGAGCAGTACTTC	TRBD2	TRBJ2-7	-	TRBV18
CSANGRSYEQYF	TGCAGTGCTAATGGGCGTTCCTACGAGCAGTACTTC	-	TRBJ2-7	-	TRBV20-1
CASSYAGNYEQYF	TGTGCCAGCAGTTACGCCGGGAACTACGAGCAGTACTTC	-	TRBJ2-7	few	TRBV6-2/TRBV6-3
CASSPQPYEQYF	TGTGCCAGCAGCCCGCAACCCTACGAGCAGTACTTC	-	TRBJ2-7	many	TRBV11-3
CSARDSDYEQYF	TGCAGTGCGAGGGACAGCGACTACGAGCAGTACTTC	TRBD1	TRBJ2-7	-	TRBV20-1
CASSEGSTYSNQPQHF	TGTGCCAGCAGTGAGGGCAGTACGTATAGCAATCAGCCCCAGCATTTT	-	TRBJ1-5	many	TRBV2
CASNTPFYEQYF	TGTGCCAGCAACACCCCCTTTTACGAGCAGTACTTC	-	TRBJ2-7	-	TRBV11-2
CASSYFLGYEQYF	TGTGCCAGCAGCTATTTCCTGGGCTACGAGCAGTACTTC	-	TRBJ2-7	many	TRBV5-6
CASSELGGSRQPQHF	TGTGCCAGCAGTGAACTCGGAGGATCTCGTCAGCCCCAGCATTTT	-	TRBJ1-5	once	TRBV6-1
CASSGQMSYEQYF	TGCGCCAGCTCGGGACAGATGTCCTACGAGCAGTACTTC	TRBD1	TRBJ2-7	many	TRBV10-2
CASRSTQETQYF	TGTGCCAGCAGGTCCACTCAAGAGACCCAGTACTTC	-	TRBJ2-5	many	TRBV7-9
CASTLGRNQETQYF	TGTGCCAGCACCTTGGGACGCAACCAAGAGACCCAGTACTTC	-	TRBJ2-5	many	TRBV12-3/TRBV12-4
CASSAWAGAAYYGYTF	TGTGCCAGCAGTGCCTGGGCGGGGGCTGCTTACTATGGCTACACCTTC	-	TRBJ1-2	-	TRBV12-3/TRBV12-4